The 19 T cell receptor beta chains below were found in one sample sequenced in a study of shared clonotypes between healthy human individuals. Only in-frame clones appear in the TCRdb table, and some are missing; sequencing was by immunoSEQ multiplex PCR. The sample holds 450,000 to 650,000 clones; about 80% are singletons and the top ten take approximately 12%. Sequencing was done on a sample of PBMCs. All receptors derive from a woman aged 40 to 50 in good health. Some clones in this sample may be carry-over from other donors' samples.

The V gene is TRBV6-1, the J gene TRBJ2-1; the match to TRBD1 covers 9 bases. V gave up 4 bases and J gave up 0 bases; unmatched junction bases: 4. The CDR3 contains 16 residues. Germline assignment: CDR1 MNHNS and CDR2 SASEGT. The CDR3, as DNA: TGTGCCAGCAGTGCCGACAGGGGGAGCTCCTACAATGAGCAGTTCTTC. Encoded protein: CASSADRGSSYNEQFF.

The chain links TRBV28 to TRBJ2-7, with 7 bases identical to TRBD1. CDR3 length: 14 amino acids. V shed 3 bases, J shed 5 bases, and the junction held 7 bases outside the gene matches. Germline V gene data show CDR1 as MDHEN and CDR2 as SYDVKM. In DNA form, the CDR3 reads TGTGCCAGCAGTTTCCTCCCAACAGGGGACGAGCAGTACTTC. It is translated as CASSFLPTGDEQYF.

The chain links TRBV19 to TRBJ1-4; D ambiguous. V gave up 5 bases and J gave up 0 bases, with 22 bases separating them. CDR1 and CDR2 (germline): LNHDA, SQIVND (reference sequence). This CDR3 contains 19 residues. In DNA, the CDR3 is TGTGCCAGTAGTCTGAGAGGTGACATTTATGCCGCAACTAATGAAAAACTGTTTTTT. Translated: CASSLRGDIYAATNEKLFF.

This rearrangement joins TRBV5-1 to TRBJ1-2; 9 positions agree with TRBD1. With V trimmed by 4 bases and J by 3 bases, 7 bases remained unmatched. Germline V lookup: CDR1 SGHRS, CDR2 YFSETQ. The CDR3 is 15 residues long. The CDR3 coding sequence is TGCGCCAGCAGCGACAACAGGGGGCAGGACTATGGCTACACCTTC. Encoded protein: CASSDNRGQDYGYTF. Complete variable domain (other parts from reference TRBV5-1 and TRBJ1-2): KAGVTQTPRYLIKTRGQQVTLSCSPISGHRSVSWYQQTPGQGLQFLFEYFSETQRNKGNFPGRFSGRQFSNSRSEMNVSTLELGDSALYLCASSDNRGQDYGYTFGSGTRLTVV.

The chain has TRBV7-2 and TRBJ2-5; D is perhaps TRBD1 or TRBD2 (5 bases each). The germline gives CDR1 SGHTA, CDR2 FQGNSA. Trimming took 3 bases from V and 3 from J, leaving 17 bases between them. CDR3 length: 16 residues. The CDR3 DNA is TGTGCCAGCAGCTTTTTCTTAGGGGACGGGGAAGAGACCCAGTACTTC. This gives the protein CASSFFLGDGEETQYF. Based on the CDR3 plus reference TRBV7-2 and TRBJ2-5, the full variable domain is GAGVSQSPSNKVTEKGKDVELRCDPISGHTALYWYRQSLGQGLEFLIYFQGNSAPDKSGLPSDRFSAERTGGSVSTLTIQRTQQEDSAVYLCASSFFLGDGEETQYFGPGTRLLVL.

The rearrangement links TRBV7-2 to TRBJ1-2, with a possible D match to TRBD1 (5 bases). Trimming left V 0 bases short and J 3 bases short, with 8 bases between. The germline V gene encodes CDR1 SGHTA and CDR2 FQGNSA. The CDR3 has 14 residues. CDR3 nucleotides: TGTGCCAGCAGCTTAGCGGGCAGGGACTATGGCTACACCTTC. Protein: CASSLAGRDYGYTF.

The rearrangement links TRBV29-1 to TRBJ1-1, with D possibly matching TRBD1 (5 bases). Trimming cost V 6 bases and J 1 base, with 15 bases left between them. The germline V gene has CDR1 SQVTM and CDR2 ANQGSEA. CDR3 length: 14 residues. The CDR3, as DNA: TGCAGCGTAGTTCCGGGACTACCGAACACTGAAGCTTTCTTT. It encodes CSVVPGLPNTEAFF.

Comment on this clone: The germline gene is not matched at one end of the junction; a read error may be the cause. This chain joins TRBV11-3 and TRBJ1-1; D ambiguous. Germline-derived CDR1 and CDR2 are SGHNT and YENEEA. CDR3 size: 13 residues. CDR3 region: CASSSSPSTETFF. The DNA for the CDR3 is TGTGCCAGCAGCTCTTCCCCTTCGACTGAAACTTTCTTT. The whole variable domain, remainder taken from reference TRBV11-3 and TRBJ1-1, is EAGVVQSPRYKIIEKKQPVAFWCNPISGHNTLYWYLQNLGQGPELLIRYENEEAVDDSQLPKDRFSAERLKGVDSTLKIQPAELGDSAVYLCASSSSPSTETFFGQGTRLTVV.

The rearrangement uses TRBV2 and TRBJ1-4; no firm D call. V lost 4 bases to trimming and J lost 7 bases, with 7 bases between them. Germline V gives CDR1 SNHLY, CDR2 FYNNEI. The CDR3 spans 12 residues. The CDR3 is CASSGLAEKLFF. The CDR3 DNA is TGTGCCAGCAGTGGACTCGCTGAAAAACTGTTTTTT.

This clone is a singleton in its sample. The rearrangement links TRBV10-3 to TRBJ1-4; 8 nucleotides align to TRBD1. CDR3 length equals 16 residues. Trimming took 4 bases from V and 1 from J; bases not matched to a gene: 5. Germline CDR1 is ENHRY and CDR2 is SYGVKD. CDR3 residues: CAISGQGRETNEKLFF. In DNA form, the CDR3 reads TGTGCCATCAGTGGACAGGGGAGAGAAACTAATGAAAAACTGTTTTTT.

In its sample, this clone was seen many times. The genes are TRBV18 and TRBJ2-2, with a tentative D call TRBD2 (5 bases). The CDR3 extends over 12 amino acids. From germline, CDR1 is KGHSH and CDR2 LQKENI. V lost 4 bases and J 7 bases, leaving 7 bases between the germline ends. The CDR3 region is CASSRGNGELFF. DNA of the CDR3: TGTGCCAGCTCACGAGGGAACGGGGAGCTGTTTTTT.

This clone turned up a few times. V usage is TRBV10-3 and J usage is TRBJ2-5; 7 bases are shared with TRBD2. Germline CDR1 ENHRY, CDR2 SYGVKD. V shed 0 bases, J shed 3 bases, and the junction held 1 base outside the gene matches. The CDR3 spans 14 residues. CDR3 sequence: CAISESGGEETQYF. CDR3 in DNA: TGTGCCATCAGTGAGTCGGGAGGGGAAGAGACCCAGTACTTC.

The V gene is TRBV28, the J gene TRBJ2-3; D call uncertain. Between the trimmed V and J ends, which lost 6 bases and 8 bases, there was a span of 12 bases. Germline V lookup: CDR1 MDHEN, CDR2 SYDVKM. This CDR3 has 12 residues. The CDR3 DNA follows: TGTGCCAGCAGATTTACACGCAGTACGCAGTATTTT. Encoded protein: CASRFTRSTQYF.

V and J are TRBV6-6 and TRBJ1-1; D not certain. This CDR3 region has 12 residues. The V end lost 6 bases, the J end lost 2 bases, and 7 bases lay between the germline ends. Looked up from germline, CDR1 is MNHNY and CDR2 is SVGAGI (reference sequence). CDR3 DNA: TGTGCCAGCAGGTTGATAAACACTGAAGCTTTCTTT. Translation gives CASRLINTEAFF.

The gene calls are TRBV10-1 and TRBJ2-7; 8 nucleotides match TRBD1. This CDR3 region has 14 residues. Germline trimming cut 0 bases from V and 7 bases from J; bases unmatched to any gene: 5. The germline V gene encodes CDR1 WNHNN and CDR2 SYGVQD (reference sequence). The CDR3: CASSESDRVWEQYF. The CDR3 coding sequence is TGCGCCAGCAGTGAGTCGGACAGGGTCTGGGAGCAGTACTTC.

The chain carries TRBV7-2 and TRBJ2-7, with 7 positions matching TRBD1. Germline CDR1 is SGHTA and CDR2 is FQGNSA. The length of the CDR3 is 14 residues. V lost 5 bases to trimming and J lost 0 bases; unmatched junction nucleotides: 4. This CDR3 is CASSPGQISYEQYF. For the CDR3, the DNA is TGTGCCAGCAGCCCGGGACAGATCTCCTACGAGCAGTACTTC.

The rearrangement uses TRBV28 and TRBJ2-3, with a possible D match to TRBD1 (6 bases). Per the germline V gene, CDR1 is MDHEN and CDR2 is SYDVKM. This CDR3 is built from 13 residues. Trimming cost V 5 bases and J 6 bases, with 12 bases left between them. The CDR3 DNA reads TGTGCCAGCAGTGAGGGGGTTCGGGATACGCAGTATTTT. It is translated as CASSEGVRDTQYF.

The chain employs TRBV14 and TRBJ1-2, with D possibly TRBD1 on 5 matching bases. From germline, CDR1 is SGHDN and CDR2 FVKESK. This CDR3 is built from 15 residues. The ends were cut back, 1 base at V and 2 bases at J, with 11 bases in the middle. DNA for the CDR3: TGTGCCAGCAGCCAAGGACAGCTACGGAACTATGGCTACACCTTC. Its translation is CASSQGQLRNYGYTF. Supplemented by reference TRBV14 and TRBJ1-2, the full variable domain reads EAGVTQFPSHSVIEKGQTVTLRCDPISGHDNLYWYRRVMGKEIKFLLHFVKESKQDESGMPNNRFLAERTGGTYSTLKVQPAELEDSGVYFCASSQGQLRNYGYTFGSGTRLTVV.

This clone has at least ten counts. The CDR3 sequence is CASSSLSSTTDTQYF. The CDR3 DNA sequence: TGCGCCAGCAGCTCACTGTCTAGCACCACAGATACGCAGTATTTT. The chain is built from TRBV5-1 and TRBJ2-3, with D perhaps matching TRBD2 (5 bases). Germline V gene sequence: CDR1 SGHRS, CDR2 YFSETQ. The CDR3 spans 15 residues. V was clipped by 3 bases and J by 2 bases, with 13 bases between them.